This T cell receptor beta chain derives from a study of blood T cell repertoires in COVID-19. Study summary: The cDNA or gDNA used as material had been derived from T cells, B-cell-depleted T cells, or PBMCs.

Between the trimmed V and J ends, which lost 2 bases and 3 bases, there was a span of 8 bases. This CDR3 comprises 13 residues. The protocol was immunoSEQ multiplex PCR, while the TCRdb copy is restricted to in-frame clones and leaves out a portion. The sample contains under 200,000 clones, under 95% of which appear only once. This clone was detected only once. The chain joins TRBV12-3 or TRBV12-4 to TRBJ2-7; D not certain. The clonotype originates from a man aged 18 to 35 with acute or convalescent COVID-19. Sequenced material: peripheral blood. The CDR3 nucleotides are TGTGCCAGCAGTTTAACCCTAAACTACGAGCAGTACTTC. This translates into CASSLTLNYEQYF.